Listed below are T cell receptor beta chains from one sample, sequenced in a study of blood T cell repertoires in COVID-19. Clones were read by immunoSEQ multiplex PCR, and TCRdb kept only the in-frame ones, dropping some. Of under 250,000 clones listed, under 85% are singletons. Sequencing was carried out using peripheral blood. Receptors were obtained from a young man who had recovered from COVID-19. The CDR3 runs from the conserved cysteine through the conserved F or W. A D gene is named only where the DNA matches it firmly. Rows give clone size only sometimes, using once, few, many, or a class for an expanded clone.

j_call: TRBJ2-7; d_call: TRBD1; clone_size: .; v_call: TRBV20-1; cdr3_length: 15; cdr3_aa: CSASLVRGQTYEQYF; cdr3_nt: TGCAGTGCTAGTTTGGTAAGGGGGCAGACCTACGAGCAGTACTTC
j_call: TRBJ2-6; d_call: .; clone_size: .; v_call: TRBV7-8; cdr3_length: 14; cdr3_aa: CASSPSSGANVLTF; cdr3_nt: TGTGCCAGCAGCCCCAGCTCTGGGGCCAACGTCCTGACTTTC
j_call: TRBJ1-5; d_call: .; clone_size: .; v_call: TRBV12-5; cdr3_length: 14; cdr3_aa: CASGSDRVTQPQHF; cdr3_nt: TGTGCTAGTGGTTCGGACAGAGTGACTCAGCCCCAGCATTTT
j_call: TRBJ1-1; d_call: .; clone_size: .; v_call: TRBV4-1; cdr3_length: 15; cdr3_aa: CASSTPRGKNTEAFF; cdr3_nt: TGCGCCAGCAGCACTCCCAGGGGTAAGAACACTGAAGCTTTCTTT
j_call: TRBJ2-3; d_call: .; clone_size: .; v_call: TRBV2; cdr3_length: 15; cdr3_aa: CASSLQGTLTDTQYF; cdr3_nt: TGTGCCAGCAGTTTACAGGGGACTCTCACAGATACGCAGTATTTT
j_call: TRBJ1-2; d_call: .; clone_size: .; v_call: TRBV3-1/TRBV3-2; cdr3_length: 13; cdr3_aa: CASSLYTGNGYTF; cdr3_nt: TGTGCCAGCAGCCTCTACACGGGTAATGGCTACACCTTC
j_call: TRBJ2-3; d_call: TRBD2; clone_size: .; v_call: TRBV13; cdr3_length: 15; cdr3_aa: CASSWPSGGAYTQYF; cdr3_nt: TGTGCCAGCAGCTGGCCTAGCGGGGGGGCTTATACGCAGTATTTT
j_call: TRBJ1-5; d_call: TRBD1; clone_size: .; v_call: TRBV2; cdr3_length: 16; cdr3_aa: CASTLPTTGVHQPQHF; cdr3_nt: TGTGCCAGCACCTTGCCAACGACAGGGGTACATCAGCCCCAGCATTTT
j_call: TRBJ2-7; d_call: .; clone_size: .; v_call: TRBV18; cdr3_length: 15; cdr3_aa: CASSPPGGGMDEQYF; cdr3_nt: TGTGCCAGCTCACCACCGGGAGGGGGAATGGACGAGCAGTACTTC
j_call: TRBJ2-1; d_call: TRBD1; clone_size: .; v_call: TRBV10-3; cdr3_length: 13; cdr3_aa: CAISGTVNNEQFF; cdr3_nt: TGTGCCATCAGCGGGACAGTAAACAATGAGCAGTTCTTC
j_call: TRBJ1-2; d_call: .; clone_size: .; v_call: TRBV28; cdr3_length: 13; cdr3_aa: CASSPLPSYGYTF; cdr3_nt: TGTGCCAGCTCTCCCCTCCCGAGCTATGGCTACACCTTC
j_call: TRBJ2-3; d_call: TRBD2; clone_size: .; v_call: TRBV4-1; cdr3_length: 16; cdr3_aa: CASSHAGTRSTDTQYF; cdr3_nt: TGCGCCAGCAGCCACGCCGGGACTAGAAGCACAGATACGCAGTATTTT
j_call: TRBJ2-5; d_call: .; clone_size: .; v_call: TRBV4-1; cdr3_length: 14; cdr3_aa: CASSQGVRGETQYF; cdr3_nt: TGCGCCAGCAGCCAAGGGGTCCGGGGAGAGACCCAGTACTTC
j_call: TRBJ2-6; d_call: TRBD1; clone_size: .; v_call: TRBV2; cdr3_length: 15; cdr3_aa: CASTVGQGGTNVLTF; cdr3_nt: TGTGCCAGCACGGTGGGACAGGGAGGGACCAACGTCCTGACTTTC
j_call: TRBJ2-1; d_call: TRBD2; clone_size: .; v_call: TRBV29-1; cdr3_length: 16; cdr3_aa: CSVEGLAGGIYNEQFF; cdr3_nt: TGCAGCGTTGAAGGTCTAGCGGGGGGGATCTACAATGAGCAGTTCTTC
j_call: TRBJ2-2; d_call: .; clone_size: once; v_call: TRBV2; cdr3_length: 13; cdr3_aa: CASSDLAFGELFF; cdr3_nt: TGTGCCAGCAGTGACCTAGCGTTTGGGGAGCTGTTTTTT
j_call: TRBJ1-5; d_call: TRBD1; clone_size: .; v_call: TRBV11-3; cdr3_length: 14; cdr3_aa: CASSLLTGDEPQHF; cdr3_nt: TGTGCCAGCAGCTTGTTGACAGGGGATGAGCCCCAGCATTTT
j_call: TRBJ1-5; d_call: .; clone_size: .; v_call: TRBV6-5; cdr3_length: 15; cdr3_aa: CASSATQGGNQPQHF; cdr3_nt: TGTGCCAGCAGCGCAACTCAGGGCGGTAATCAGCCCCAGCATTTT
j_call: TRBJ1-4; d_call: TRBD1; clone_size: .; v_call: TRBV2; cdr3_length: 14; cdr3_aa: CASSETTGGEKLFF; cdr3_nt: TGTGCCAGCAGTGAAACGACAGGGGGTGAAAAACTGTTTTTT
j_call: TRBJ1-6; d_call: .; clone_size: many; v_call: TRBV6-1; cdr3_length: 15; cdr3_aa: CASSEGGIYNSPLHF; cdr3_nt: TGTGCCAGCAGTGAAGGCGGGATTTATAATTCACCCCTCCACTTT
j_call: TRBJ1-1; d_call: TRBD1; clone_size: .; v_call: TRBV6-5; cdr3_length: 15; cdr3_aa: CASSYRTGFLTEAFF; cdr3_nt: TGTGCCAGCAGTTACAGGACAGGGTTCCTCACTGAAGCTTTCTTT
j_call: TRBJ2-3; d_call: .; clone_size: .; v_call: TRBV2; cdr3_length: 13; cdr3_aa: CASSELFRDTQYF; cdr3_nt: TGTGCCAGCAGTGAACTCTTCAGGGATACGCAGTATTTT
j_call: TRBJ1-2; d_call: .; clone_size: once; v_call: TRBV2; cdr3_length: 14; cdr3_aa: CASSGIREAYGYTF; cdr3_nt: TGTGCCAGCAGTGGGATACGGGAGGCCTATGGCTACACCTTC